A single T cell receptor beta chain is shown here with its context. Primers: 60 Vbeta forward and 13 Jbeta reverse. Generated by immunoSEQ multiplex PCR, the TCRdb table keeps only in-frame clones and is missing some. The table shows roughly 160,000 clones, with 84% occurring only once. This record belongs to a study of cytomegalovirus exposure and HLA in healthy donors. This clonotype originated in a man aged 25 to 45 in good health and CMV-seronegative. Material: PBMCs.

CDR3 nucleotides: TGCGCCAGCAGGCATGCAGGGGTCGAGCAGTACTTC. Translating gives CASRHAGVEQYF. The chain has TRBV10-2 and TRBJ2-7; maybe TRBD1 (6 bases). Germline V gene data show CDR1 as WSHSY and CDR2 as SAAADI. V was pared by 6 bases and J by 6 bases, with 12 bases between. There are 12 residues in the CDR3.